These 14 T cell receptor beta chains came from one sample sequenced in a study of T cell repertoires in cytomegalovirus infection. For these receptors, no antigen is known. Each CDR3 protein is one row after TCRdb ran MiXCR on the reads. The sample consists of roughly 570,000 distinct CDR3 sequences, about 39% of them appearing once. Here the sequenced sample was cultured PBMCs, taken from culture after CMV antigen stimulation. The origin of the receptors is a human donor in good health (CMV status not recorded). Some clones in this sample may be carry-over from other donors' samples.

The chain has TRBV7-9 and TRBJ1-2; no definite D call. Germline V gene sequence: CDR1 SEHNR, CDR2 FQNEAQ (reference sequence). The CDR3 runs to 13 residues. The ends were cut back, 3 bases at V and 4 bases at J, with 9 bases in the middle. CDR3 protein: CASSFADGYGYTF. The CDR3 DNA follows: TGTGCCAGCAGCTTTGCGGATGGCTATGGCTACACCTTC.

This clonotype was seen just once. For the CDR3, the DNA is TGTGCCAGCAGTCTTTCGGGGGACCCGGACATTCAGTACTTC. Amino acid sequence: CASSLSGDPDIQYF. The rearrangement links TRBV12-3 or TRBV12-4 to TRBJ2-4; weak D call: TRBD2 (6 bases). The CDR3 has 14 amino acids. V shed 5 bases and J shed 8 bases, with 16 bases lying between them.

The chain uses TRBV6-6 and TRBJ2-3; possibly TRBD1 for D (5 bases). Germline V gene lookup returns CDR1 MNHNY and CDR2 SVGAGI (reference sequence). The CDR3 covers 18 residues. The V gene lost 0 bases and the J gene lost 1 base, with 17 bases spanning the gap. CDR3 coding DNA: TGTGCCAGCAGTTACTCGTACGGAGATGGACACCGCACAGATACGCAGTATTTT. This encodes CASSYSYGDGHRTDTQYF.

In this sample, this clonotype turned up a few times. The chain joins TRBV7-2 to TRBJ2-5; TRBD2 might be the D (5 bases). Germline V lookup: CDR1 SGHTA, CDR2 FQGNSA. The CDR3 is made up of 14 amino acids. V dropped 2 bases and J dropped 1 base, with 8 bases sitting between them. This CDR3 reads CASSLRLPQETQYF. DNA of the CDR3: TGTGCCAGCAGCTTAAGACTACCCCAAGAGACCCAGTACTTC.

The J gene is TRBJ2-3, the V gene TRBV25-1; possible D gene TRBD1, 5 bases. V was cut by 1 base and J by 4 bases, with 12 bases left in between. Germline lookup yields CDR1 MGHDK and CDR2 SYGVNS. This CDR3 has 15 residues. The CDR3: CASSESGRVADTQYF. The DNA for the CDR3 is TGTGCCAGCAGTGAATCGGGCAGGGTGGCAGATACGCAGTATTTT.

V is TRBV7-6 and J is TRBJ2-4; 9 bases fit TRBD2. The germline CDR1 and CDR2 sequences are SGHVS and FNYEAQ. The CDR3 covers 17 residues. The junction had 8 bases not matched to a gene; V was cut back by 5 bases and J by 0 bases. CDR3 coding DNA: TGTGCCAGCAGCCCGAGGGGACTAGCCCCAGCCAAAAACATTCAGTACTTC. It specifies CASSPRGLAPAKNIQYF. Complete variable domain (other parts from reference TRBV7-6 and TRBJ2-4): GAGVSQSPRYKVTKRGQDVALRCDPISGHVSLYWYRQALGQGPEFLTYFNYEAQQDKSGLPNDRFSAERPEGSISTLTIQRTEQRDSAMYRCASSPRGLAPAKNIQYFGAGTRLSVL.

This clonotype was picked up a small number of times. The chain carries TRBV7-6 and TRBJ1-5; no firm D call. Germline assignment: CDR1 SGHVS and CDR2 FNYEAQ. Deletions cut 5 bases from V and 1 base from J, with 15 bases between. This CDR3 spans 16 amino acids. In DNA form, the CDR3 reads TGTGCCAGCAGCCCAAACGGGCGGGAGAGCAATCAGCCCCAGCATTTT. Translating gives CASSPNGRESNQPQHF.

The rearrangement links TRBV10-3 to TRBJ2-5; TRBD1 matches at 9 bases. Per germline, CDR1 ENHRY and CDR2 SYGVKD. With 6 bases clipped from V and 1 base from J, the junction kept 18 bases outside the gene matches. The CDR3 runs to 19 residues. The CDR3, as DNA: TGTGCCATCAGGGGAACAGGGGGCAGTGGAAGTTCGGGCCAAGAGACCCAGTACTTC. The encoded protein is CAIRGTGGSGSSGQETQYF.

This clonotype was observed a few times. The DNA of the CDR3 is TGTGCCAGCAGCTTAGGGGGGACAGGGCATCAGCCCCAGCATTTT. Encoded protein: CASSLGGTGHQPQHF. This rearrangement joins TRBV11-2 to TRBJ1-5; 9 bases fit TRBD1. The CDR3 is 15 amino acids. The J segment lost 5 bases and the V segment lost 1 base, leaving 3 bases of the junction unmatched. Germline V gene sequence: CDR1 SGHAT, CDR2 FQNNGV.

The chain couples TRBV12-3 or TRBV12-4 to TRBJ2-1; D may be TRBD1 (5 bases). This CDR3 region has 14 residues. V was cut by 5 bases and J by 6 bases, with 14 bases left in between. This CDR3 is CASSIWTLGNEQFF. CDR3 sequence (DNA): TGTGCCAGCAGTATTTGGACACTGGGCAATGAGCAGTTCTTC.

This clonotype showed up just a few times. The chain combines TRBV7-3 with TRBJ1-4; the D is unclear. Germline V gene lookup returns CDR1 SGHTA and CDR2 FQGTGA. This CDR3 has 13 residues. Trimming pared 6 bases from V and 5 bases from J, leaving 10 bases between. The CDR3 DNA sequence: TGTGCCAGCAGACAAGAATGGAATGAAAAACTGTTTTTT. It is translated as CASRQEWNEKLFF.

The CDR3 DNA sequence: TGTGCCAGTCTGGAACGACAGACAGCAGTTGGCAATCAGCCCCAGCATTTT. This codes for CASLERQTAVGNQPQHF. The chain combines TRBV19 with TRBJ1-5; D is possibly TRBD1 (5 bases). The V gene's germline CDR1 is LNHDA and CDR2 SQIVND (reference sequence). V lost 8 bases and J lost 2, with 22 bases in between. The CDR3 covers 17 residues.

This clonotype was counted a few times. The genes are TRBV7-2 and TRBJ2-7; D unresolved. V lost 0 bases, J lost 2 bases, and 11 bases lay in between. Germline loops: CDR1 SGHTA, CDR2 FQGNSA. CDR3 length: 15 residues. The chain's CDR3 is CASSLAPGSTYEQYF. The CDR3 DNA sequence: TGTGCCAGCAGCTTAGCGCCGGGCTCAACCTACGAGCAGTACTTC.

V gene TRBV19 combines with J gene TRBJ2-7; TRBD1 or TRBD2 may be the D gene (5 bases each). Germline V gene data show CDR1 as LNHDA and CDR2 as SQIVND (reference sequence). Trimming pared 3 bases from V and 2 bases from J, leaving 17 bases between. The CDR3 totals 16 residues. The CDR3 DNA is TGTGCCAGTAGTATGGATGGGACCGATCTAGCCTACGAGCAGTACTTC. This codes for CASSMDGTDLAYEQYF.